This is a list of T cell receptor beta chains from one sample in a study of response to subunit inactivated influenza vaccine. TCRdb reprocessed the RT-PCR reads with MiXCR, giving one entry per CDR3 protein. The sample records 500,000 or so distinct CDR3 sequences, 16% being singletons. Source: CD4+ T cells sorted from PBMCs, taken less than 25 months after vaccination. The origin of the receptors is a man between 50 and 69 years old who received an inactivated influenza vaccine. CDR3s leave out the opening cysteine and the closing phenylalanine or tryptophan. The order of the fields is J gene, V gene, clone size, CDR3 protein. Not all rows give a size; the values are once, few, many and, for expanded clones, a class.

>TRBJ2-7|TRBV28|many
ASRQDRYEQY
>TRBJ2-5|TRBV6-1|.
ASRPTGEETQY
>TRBJ2-7|TRBV6-2/TRBV6-3|.
ASSYSGRAPSYEQY
>TRBJ1-1|TRBV10-3|many
AIRDSLNTEAF
>TRBJ2-1|TRBV10-2|.
ASSRGSGDLVEQF
>TRBJ1-1|TRBV7-9|many
ASSLSVGNTEAF
>TRBJ1-2|TRBV3-1|.
ASSQDRRQGYT
>TRBJ1-2|TRBV28|few
ASSSPHRGYYGYT
>TRBJ2-1|TRBV2|few
ASSGTQGTQQF
>TRBJ2-3|TRBV29-1|.
SVEGRASTDTQY